The T cell receptor (beta chain) described here comes from a study of identifying expanded T cells in peripheral blood. Study results and limitations: Over around two and four weeks, about 16 and 20 clones changed, versus approximately 1.1 between replicates. Approximately 2-week clone count variance significantly increased as total template count grew.

The ends lost 4 bases at V and 4 bases at J; junction bases unmatched: 5. Germline V gives CDR1 LGHNA, CDR2 YNFKEQ. CDR3 length: 14 amino acids. During the collection period, no donor immune events like infections were recorded. A remark on this clone: The antigen remains unidentified.

TCRdb's table, derived via immunoSEQ multiplex PCR, lists solely in-frame clones and lacks some. The table lists about 97,000 clones, 70% to 90% of them singletons. This receptor was taken from a person between 18 and 69 years old in good health. V and J are TRBV4-2 and TRBJ2-5; 8 bases match TRBD2. The sequenced material came from blood. CDR3 sequence: CASSLSGLGETQYF. CDR3 nucleotides: TGTGCCAGCAGCCTCTCGGGACTAGGAGAGACCCAGTACTTC.